A single sample gave rise to the 5 T cell receptor beta chains below, sequenced in a study of T cell responses to AZD1222 COVID-19 vaccine. The assay was immunoSEQ multiplex PCR, and TCRdb's table has in-frame clones only and misses some. The sample has around 94,000 clones; roughly 83% are singletons. This material consisted of peripheral blood, taken on day 0 of AZD1222 vaccination. The receptors here all came from an adult in good health.

CDR3 sequence reads: CATETNNEQFF. CDR3 coding DNA: TGTGCCACCGAAACCAACAATGAGCAGTTCTTC. This chain uses TRBV28 with TRBJ2-1, with D unclear. V was clipped by 10 bases and J by 5 bases, with 9 bases between them. This CDR3 has 11 residues. The germline V gene encodes CDR1 MDHEN and CDR2 SYDVKM. The full variable domain, rest sourced from reference TRBV28 and TRBJ2-1, is DVKVTQSSRYLVKRTGEKVFLECVQDMDHENMFWYRQDPGLGLRLIYFSYDVKMKEKGDIPEGYSVSREKKERFSLILESASTNQTSMYLCATETNNEQFFGPGTRLTVL.

J is TRBJ1-1 and V is TRBV5-1, with TRBD1 matching over 8 bases. The germline gives CDR1 SGHRS, CDR2 YFSETQ. This CDR3 has 15 amino acids. V was pared by 1 base and J by 5 bases, with 7 bases of the junction left unmatched. Here the CDR3 DNA reads TGCGCCAGCAGCTTGTTGGGGACAGGCGATACTGAAGCTTTCTTT. This codes for CASSLLGTGDTEAFF.

V gene TRBV6-2 or TRBV6-3 combines with J gene TRBJ1-5; 9 bases align to TRBD1. CDR1 and CDR2 from the germline V gene are MNHEY and SVGEGT. V was clipped by 4 bases and J by 4 bases; unmatched bases: 5. The CDR3 has 15 residues. This chain's CDR3 is CASSSAGQGNQPQHF. Written as DNA, the CDR3 is TGTGCCAGCAGTTCCGCGGGACAGGGAAATCAGCCCCAGCATTTT.

Concerning this clone itself: Other DNA sequences of this sample code for an identical CDR3. V usage is TRBV7-3 and J usage is TRBJ1-1; D is uncertain. The CDR3 has 13 residues. With 2 bases removed from V and 1 base from J, the gap between germline ends came to 5 bases. The germline V gene encodes CDR1 SGHTA and CDR2 FQGTGA. CDR3 loop: CASSLDRNTEAFF. The CDR3 DNA is TGTGCCAGCAGCTTAGATAGGAACACTGAAGCTTTCTTT.

The V and J genes are TRBV30 and TRBJ1-2; D is ambiguous. Between the trimmed V and J ends, which lost 0 bases and 8 bases, there was a span of 13 bases. From germline, CDR1 is GTSNPN and CDR2 SVGIG (reference sequence). The CDR3 runs to 13 residues. The CDR3 nucleotides are TGTGCCTGGAGTGTAGCGACGACGGGAGGCTACACCTTC. The encoded protein is CAWSVATTGGYTF.